Below, 20 T cell receptor beta chains from the same sample are listed, as sequenced in a study of control samples from healthy donors and cancer patients. Clones were read by immunoSEQ multiplex PCR, and TCRdb kept only the in-frame ones, dropping some. The sample includes about 60,000 clones, roughly 85% seen only once; the top ten take about 5%. Sequencing was carried out using blood. The origin of the receptors is a man in his forties in good health.

This clone was observed a few times. The chain uses TRBV12-3 or TRBV12-4 and TRBJ1-2; tentative D call: TRBD1 (5 bases). V dropped 5 bases and J dropped 4 bases, with 11 bases sitting between them. The CDR3 is made up of 13 amino acids. The CDR3 loop reads CASSVQDSYGYTF. The CDR3 nucleotides are TGTGCCAGCAGTGTACAGGATTCCTATGGCTACACCTTC.

This clone was recorded only once. The chain recombines TRBV19 with TRBJ2-2; the D is unclear. V shed 6 bases and J shed 4 bases, with 6 bases lying between them. Germline CDR1 LNHDA, CDR2 SQIVND (reference sequence). CDR3 size: 12 residues. CDR3 protein: CASSIFTGELFF. The CDR3 nucleotides are TGTGCCAGTAGCATATTCACCGGGGAGCTGTTTTTT. The full variable domain, rest sourced from reference TRBV19 and TRBJ2-2, is DGGITQSPKYLFRKEGQNVTLSCEQNLNHDAMYWYRQDPGQGLRLIYYSQIVNDFQKGDIAEGYSVSREKKESFPLTVTSAQKNPTAFYLCASSIFTGELFFGEGSRLTVL.

The J gene is TRBJ2-7, the V gene TRBV11-2, with TRBD1 matching over 9 bases. The CDR3 has 14 residues. Germline V gene data show CDR1 as SGHAT and CDR2 as FQNNGV. Trimming took 5 bases from V and 5 from J; bases not matched to a gene: 7. The CDR3 region has the DNA TGTGCCAGCAGCGTCGGACAGGGGAGGAACGAGCAGTACTTC. This translates into CASSVGQGRNEQYF.

The CDR3 loop is CASSGMGTASNTEAFF. CDR3 sequence (DNA): TGTGCCAGCAGCGGAATGGGGACAGCCTCCAACACTGAAGCTTTCTTT. The chain is built from TRBV3-1 (or the pseudogene TRBV3-2) and TRBJ1-1, with 7 positions matching TRBD1. Losses at the gene ends were 5 bases for V and 2 bases for J; bases not matched to a gene: 11. Germline CDR1 reads LGHDT; CDR2 reads YNNKEL (reference sequence). CDR3 length: 16 amino acids.

Notes on this clone: Sequence at one end of the junction differs from germline and may be a read error. This sequence joins TRBV10-3 and TRBJ1-5; D ambiguous. Germline CDR1 is ENHRY and CDR2 is SYGVKD. The CDR3 runs to 16 residues. The CDR3 nucleotides are TGTGTCATCAGTGAGTCTACCCCCGGAGGACGTCAGCCCCAGCATTTT. It is translated as CVISESTPGGRQPQHF.

The CDR3 sequence: CASNGRDYTDTQYF. CDR3 sequence (DNA): TGTGCCAGCAACGGACGGGACTACACAGATACGCAGTATTTT. V is TRBV2 and J is TRBJ2-3; 7 bases are a match to TRBD2. The CDR3 has 14 amino acids. Per the germline V gene, CDR1 is SNHLY and CDR2 is FYNNEI. V lost 7 bases and J lost 2; bases outside the gene matches: 6. Full variable domain (rest looked up from reference TRBV2 and TRBJ2-3): EPEVTQTPSHQVTQMGQEVILRCVPISNHLYFYWYRQILGQKVEFLVSFYNNEISEKSEIFDDQFSVERPDGSNFTLKIRSTKLEDSAMYFCASNGRDYTDTQYFGPGTRLTVL.

The gene calls are TRBV7-9 and TRBJ1-1, with D perhaps TRBD1 (6 bases). Trimming took 4 bases from V and 1 from J, leaving 10 bases between them. CDR1 is SEHNR, CDR2 FQNEAQ, per germline (reference sequence). The CDR3 covers 14 residues. CDR3 protein: CASSSTDRNTEAFF. CDR3 DNA: TGTGCCAGCAGCTCCACGGACAGGAACACTGAAGCTTTCTTT.

The genes are TRBV11-3 and TRBJ1-2; 8 bases agree with TRBD1. Germline V gene lookup returns CDR1 SGHNT and CDR2 YENEEA. V shed 6 bases, J shed 8 bases, and the junction held 11 bases outside the gene matches. This CDR3 is built from 14 residues. The CDR3, as DNA: TGTGCCAGCAGTCCCAGACAGGGGTTCTACGGCTACACCTTC. Its translation is CASSPRQGFYGYTF.

This chain uses TRBV11-2 with TRBJ2-3, with TRBD1 matching over 8 bases. The CDR3 covers 16 residues. Germline CDR1 and CDR2: SGHAT and FQNNGV. V lost 5 bases, J lost 4 bases, and 11 bases stayed unmatched. CDR3 nucleotide sequence: TGTGCCAGCAGCCCCTACTGGACAGGGTGGTCAGATACGCAGTATTTT. Translation: CASSPYWTGWSDTQYF.

The chain joins TRBV3-1 (or the pseudogene TRBV3-2) to TRBJ1-1; D is perhaps TRBD1 (5 bases). Trimming left V 4 bases short and J 5 bases short, with 14 bases between. The CDR3 sequence is 14 residues long. The V gene's germline CDR1 is LGHDT and CDR2 YNNKEL (reference sequence). The CDR3 loop is CASSLPGGRTEAFF. Here the CDR3 DNA reads TGTGCCAGCAGCCTCCCGGGGGGGAGGACTGAAGCTTTCTTT.

The V and J genes are TRBV7-3 and TRBJ2-2; D unclear. Between the trimmed V and J ends, which lost 5 bases and 1 base, there was a span of 8 bases. CDR1 and CDR2 from the germline V gene are SGHTA and FQGTGA. The CDR3 length is 14 residues. In nucleotides, the CDR3 is TGTGCCAGCAGCCCTCTCAAGAACACCGGGGAGCTGTTTTTT. This translates into CASSPLKNTGELFF.

The V and J genes are TRBV13 and TRBJ1-4; 9 nucleotides agree with TRBD1. The CDR3 totals 15 residues. The junction had 1 base not matched to a gene; V was cut back by 0 bases and J by 5 bases. CDR1 PRHDT and CDR2 FYEKMQ come from the germline V gene (reference sequence). CDR3 sequence (DNA): TGTGCCAGCAGCTTAGGGGACAGGGGCAATGAAAAACTGTTTTTT. Its protein is CASSLGDRGNEKLFF.

This clone has more than one count but fewer than ten. The chain employs TRBV18 and TRBJ1-1, with 11 bases fitting TRBD1. The CDR3 runs to 16 residues. Unmatched junction bases numbered 7, after V lost 3 bases and J lost 4 bases. Germline lookup yields CDR1 KGHSH and CDR2 LQKENI. The CDR3, as DNA: TGTGCCAGCTCACCTCCGGGACAGGGGGGGAGCACTGAAGCTTTCTTT. Translated: CASSPPGQGGSTEAFF.

J is TRBJ1-2 and V is TRBV5-4; tentatively, D is TRBD1 (5 bases). The CDR3 length is 14 residues. Trimming shortened V by 3 bases and J by 4 bases, and 13 bases separated the two germline ends. CDR1 is SGHNT, CDR2 YYREEE, per germline (reference sequence). The CDR3 DNA reads as TGTGCCAGCAGCTCATTTAGGGGTGGCTATGGCTACACCTTC. Encoded protein: CASSSFRGGYGYTF.

The chain carries TRBV30 and TRBJ2-2; possibly TRBD2 for D (6 bases). Germline values: CDR1 GTSNPN, CDR2 SVGIG (reference sequence). The CDR3 is 14 amino acids. Trimming left V 0 bases short and J 1 base short, with 6 bases between. CDR3 protein: CAWSVGLNTGELFF. The CDR3, as DNA: TGTGCCTGGAGTGTGGGACTGAACACCGGGGAGCTGTTTTTT. The full variable domain, rest sourced from reference TRBV30 and TRBJ2-2, is SQTIHQWPATLVQPVGSPLSLECTVEGTSNPNLYWYRQAAGRGLQLLFYSVGIGQISSEVPQNLSASRPQDRQFILSSKKLLLSDSGFYLCAWSVGLNTGELFFGEGSRLTVL.

This clone occurred a few times. The chain employs TRBV18 and TRBJ1-6; D call uncertain. This CDR3 spans 15 amino acids. Germline V gives CDR1 KGHSH, CDR2 LQKENI. V was cut by 1 base and J by 7 bases, with 11 bases left in between. In nucleotides, the CDR3 is TGTGCCAGCTCACCACGAACCTTCGAAAATTCACCCCTCCACTTT. Translating gives CASSPRTFENSPLHF.

This clone appeared a single time. The chain combines TRBV9 with TRBJ1-3; D is uncertain. This CDR3 comprises 13 residues. Germline CDR1 is SGDLS and CDR2 is YYNGEE. Trimming took off 3 bases at V and 2 bases at J, with 6 bases between the two ends. This chain's CDR3 is CASSAAAGNTIYF. Written as DNA, the CDR3 is TGTGCCAGCAGCGCAGCCGCTGGAAACACCATATATTTT.

V and J are TRBV28 and TRBJ1-4; 8 bases are a match to TRBD1. V gave up 8 bases and J gave up 7 bases; unmatched junction bases: 9. The CDR3 is 14 residues long. Germline V gives CDR1 MDHEN, CDR2 SYDVKM. CDR3 bases: TGTGCCAGCGGAGGACAGGGTGTTATTGAAAAACTGTTTTTT. Translated, it gives CASGGQGVIEKLFF.

CDR3 DNA: TGTGCCAGCAGCCAGGGACTAGCGGCTTCAACCTACGAGCAGTACTTC. It codes for CASSQGLAASTYEQYF. This chain joins TRBV7-2 and TRBJ2-7; 11 nucleotides align to TRBD2. The junction had 8 bases not matched to a gene; V was cut back by 5 bases and J by 2 bases. CDR1 and CDR2 (germline): SGHTA, FQGNSA. The CDR3 consists of 16 residues.

This chain uses TRBV25-1 with TRBJ2-5; the match to TRBD2 covers 8 bases. The J segment lost 6 bases and the V segment lost 3 bases, leaving 3 bases of the junction unmatched. This CDR3 has 13 residues. Germline CDR1 is MGHDK and CDR2 is SYGVNS. The CDR3 DNA follows: TGTGCCAGCAGTGAGAAGCGGGGGCAGACCCAGTACTTC. Translation: CASSEKRGQTQYF. Full variable domain (rest looked up from reference TRBV25-1 and TRBJ2-5): EADIYQTPRYLVIGTGKKITLECSQTMGHDKMYWYQQDPGMELHLIHYSYGVNSTEKGDLSSESTVSRIRTEHFPLTLESARPSHTSQYLCASSEKRGQTQYFGPGTRLLVL.